The rows below give T cell receptor beta chains drawn from one sample of a study of response to subunit inactivated influenza vaccine. From the RT-PCR reads, TCRdb called clonotypes with MiXCR, one entry per CDR3 protein. Of roughly 180,000 distinct CDR3 sequences listed, approximately 8.7% are singletons. The sample in question was non-naive T cells sorted from PBMCs, obtained on the day of vaccination. These receptor sequences come from a man between 45 and 60 years old who received an inactivated influenza vaccine. The CDR3 runs from the conserved cysteine through the conserved F or W. D genes are given only for firm matches. Size values are once, few and many counts, or a class for expanded clones, and some rows have none.

TRBJ2-7,15,-,-,TRBV25-1,TGTGCCAGCAGTGATGGTGGAGCGCGAGCCTACGAGCAGTACTTC,CASSDGGARAYEQYF
TRBJ1-1,16,many,-,TRBV28,TGTGCCAGCAGTTTCATCACTTTCGCGAAGAGCACTGAAGCTTTCTTT,CASSFITFAKSTEAFF
TRBJ1-5,15,-,-,TRBV4-2,TGTGCCAGCAGCCAAGCTACAGGTGGGAATCAGCCCCAGCATTTT,CASSQATGGNQPQHF
TRBJ2-6,17,-,-,TRBV6-5,TGTGCCAGCAGTTACTTGACAGGAGACTCTGGGGCCAACGTCCTGACTTTC,CASSYLTGDSGANVLTF
TRBJ2-3,12,-,-,TRBV6-1,TGTGCCAGCAGAGACTACGCAGATACGCAGTATTTT,CASRDYADTQYF
TRBJ1-6,14,few,-,TRBV20-1,TGCAGTGCCAGGGAGCCCGGTAATAATTCACCCCTCCACTTT,CSAREPGNNSPLHF
TRBJ2-1,16,many,TRBD2,TRBV5-1,TGCGCCAGCAGCTTAGCTACTAGCGGGTCTATCAATGAGCAGTTCTTC,CASSLATSGSINEQFF
TRBJ2-3,15,-,-,TRBV19,TGTGCCAGTAGTATCACGGGGACTAGCACAGATACGCAGTATTTT,CASSITGTSTDTQYF
TRBJ1-4,15,many,TRBD1,TRBV12-3/TRBV12-4,TGTGCCAGCAGTAGAACCGGGACAGGGTTTGAAAAACTGTTTTTT,CASSRTGTGFEKLFF
TRBJ2-7,12,-,-,TRBV20-1,TGCAGTGCAGGGGACTCCGAATACGAGCAGTACTTC,CSAGDSEYEQYF
TRBJ2-3,15,many,-,TRBV4-1,TGCGCCAGCAGCCAGAGGTCCCTCGGCACAGATACGCAGTATTTT,CASSQRSLGTDTQYF
TRBJ2-3,14,many,-,TRBV24-1,TGTGCCACCAGTGATTCTCTGACCACAGATACGCAGTATTTT,CATSDSLTTDTQYF
TRBJ1-4,14,few,-,TRBV6-2/TRBV6-3,TGTGCCAGCAGTTACACACCATCTGCTGAAAAACTGTTTTTT,CASSYTPSAEKLFF
TRBJ2-1,17,many,-,TRBV5-1,TGCGCCAGCACCCCCCTAACCGGAGGAGGAGCCTACAATGAGCAGTTCTTC,CASTPLTGGGAYNEQFF
TRBJ1-2,15,many,-,TRBV27,TGTGCCAGCGGGGGACCCAGTAGTAGGAACTATGGCTACACCTTC,CASGGPSSRNYGYTF
TRBJ2-5,14,few,TRBD1,TRBV6-1,TGTGCCAGCAGTGAGGGGAACAGGGGGCTCGCCCCCACCTTC,CASSEGNRGLAPTF
TRBJ2-1,12,-,-,TRBV12-3/TRBV12-4,TGTGCCAGCAGTCCCGCGTTGAATGAGCAGTTCTTC,CASSPALNEQFF
TRBJ1-1,14,-,-,TRBV5-1,TGCGCCAGCAGCTTGGCCCTGGACGGGACTGAAGCTTTCTTT,CASSLALDGTEAFF
TRBJ2-1,14,many,TRBD1,TRBV6-2/TRBV6-3,TGTGCCAGCAGAACAGGGGGTATTCACAATGAGCAGTTCTTC,CASRTGGIHNEQFF
TRBJ2-3,16,few,-,TRBV7-2,TGTGCCAGCAGCCGGCGGGTCAGCGGCAACACAGATACGCAGTATTTT,CASSRRVSGNTDTQYF
TRBJ2-1,14,many,TRBD2,TRBV5-1,TGCGCCAGCAGTGAAACGGGGGGATACAATGAGCAGTTCTTC,CASSETGGYNEQFF
TRBJ1-1,14,-,-,TRBV7-9,TGTGCCAGCAGAAAAGGAGGGTTTAACACTGAAGCTTTCTTT,CASRKGGFNTEAFF
TRBJ1-1,13,few,-,TRBV20-1,TGCAGTGCTAGAGATGGCAGGACCGGGGGAGCTTTCTTT,CSARDGRTGGAFF
TRBJ2-5,16,few,TRBD1,TRBV7-6,TGTGCCAGCAGCTTATTTCAGGGGGCCGCCCAAGAGACCCAGTACTTC,CASSLFQGAAQETQYF
TRBJ1-1,13,many,-,TRBV6-1,TGTGCCAGCAGTGGCCTTTTAAACACTGAAGCTTTCTTT,CASSGLLNTEAFF
TRBJ2-7,14,many,-,TRBV25-1,TGTGCCAGCAGTGTAGAGGACGGAGCCTACGAGCAGTACTTC,CASSVEDGAYEQYF
TRBJ2-2,17,many,TRBD1,TRBV5-1,TGCGCCAGCAGCTTGGAGAGGACAGGAGCTAACACCGGGGAGCTGTTTTTT,CASSLERTGANTGELFF
TRBJ2-3,12,-,-,TRBV5-4,TGTGCCAGCAGCTTGTTCTTAGATACGCAGTATTTT,CASSLFLDTQYF
TRBJ2-7,14,few,-,TRBV5-1,TGCGCCAGCAGCCTTGGTGCAGGTTCCTACGAGCAGTACTTC,CASSLGAGSYEQYF
TRBJ2-7,13,few,-,TRBV28,TGTGCCAGCAGCTCTACCTACAGGTACGAGCAGTACTTC,CASSSTYRYEQYF
TRBJ2-7,15,-,-,TRBV19,TGTGCCAGTACCCGGGACTCCTGGAGCTCCTACGAGCAGTACTTC,CASTRDSWSSYEQYF
TRBJ2-1,13,many,-,TRBV7-6,TGTGCCAGCAGCTTAGCACAGGGAGCTGAGCAGTTCTTC,CASSLAQGAEQFF
TRBJ1-3,13,many,-,TRBV3-1,TGTGCCAGCAGCGCTCTATCTGGAAACACCATATATTTT,CASSALSGNTIYF
TRBJ2-7,14,-,TRBD2,TRBV29-1,TGCAGCGTTGAGGAGACGACTAGCGGCAACGAGCAGTACTTC,CSVEETTSGNEQYF
TRBJ2-5,14,many,-,TRBV3-1,TGTGCCAGCAGCCGACGACAGAGGGGAGAGACCCAGTACTTC,CASSRRQRGETQYF
TRBJ1-1,12,-,-,TRBV12-3/TRBV12-4,TGTGCCAGCAGTGGACAGACCCGGAAAGCTTTCTTT,CASSGQTRKAFF
TRBJ2-2,15,few,-,TRBV3-1,TGTGCCAGCAGCCGAAATGAAAGGTCAGGCGGGGAGCTGTTTTTT,CASSRNERSGGELFF
TRBJ1-4,11,few,-,TRBV2,TGTGCCAGCTCAGGGGATGAAAAACTGTTTTTT,CASSGDEKLFF
TRBJ1-6,15,many,TRBD1,TRBV24-1,TGTGCCACCAACGGACAGGAAAAAGCTCATTCACCCCTCCACTTT,CATNGQEKAHSPLHF
TRBJ2-5,16,few,TRBD2,TRBV7-3,TGTGCCAGCAGCTTAGGACTAGCGGGGGACCAAGAGACCCAGTACTTC,CASSLGLAGDQETQYF
TRBJ1-6,13,many,TRBD1,TRBV20-1,TGCACCGCGGCCAGGGACAGTGGTTCACCCCTCCACTTT,CTAARDSGSPLHF
TRBJ2-7,14,many,-,TRBV4-3,TGCGCCAGCAGCCAACAGCTGGTGTCCTACGAGCAGTACTTC,CASSQQLVSYEQYF
TRBJ2-3,15,few,-,TRBV7-9,TGTGCCAGCAGCTTAGGGGTATCGGACACAGATACGCAGTATTTT,CASSLGVSDTDTQYF
TRBJ2-3,15,few,-,TRBV3-1,TGTGCCAGCAGCCAAGGTGCGAGCCCCACAGATACGCAGTATTTT,CASSQGASPTDTQYF
TRBJ1-5,14,few,-,TRBV7-9,TGTGCCAGCAGCTCCCGAGACGGAAATCAGCCCCAGCATTTT,CASSSRDGNQPQHF
TRBJ1-1,12,-,-,TRBV20-1,TGCAGTGCTCCCAACTCCGGGCCTGAAGCTTTCTTT,CSAPNSGPEAFF